Sequencing of this TCR beta chain was carried out in a study of identical twins. In the case of this clonotype: Its cognate antigen is unknown.

V gave up 4 bases and J gave up 8 bases, with 20 bases separating them. The CDR3 is made up of 16 amino acids. The germline gives CDR1 KGHDR, CDR2 SFDVKD. General study results and limits: A lower insertion count was a feature of abundant cord blood beta clonotypes, with no such feature in memory repertoires. Part of the zero-insertion signal could reflect confounding by invariant MAIT and iNKT cells. Models came in too low on out-of-frame TCR alpha sharing in monozygotic twins.

Using its own MiXCR run on the 5' RACE reads, TCRdb lists one record per CDR3 protein. Among a few hundred thousand distinct CDR3 sequences listed, 15% to 20% were seen once. The chain joins TRBV24-1 to TRBJ2-1; TRBD1 is a possible D gene (5 bases). Sequencing was carried out using naive T cells sorted from blood. The receptor's source is a man over 45 in good health. CDR3 DNA sequence: TGTGCCACCAGTGACCGTAGAAAGGGGCCCGTGGATGAGCAGTTCTTC. Protein: CATSDRRKGPVDEQFF.